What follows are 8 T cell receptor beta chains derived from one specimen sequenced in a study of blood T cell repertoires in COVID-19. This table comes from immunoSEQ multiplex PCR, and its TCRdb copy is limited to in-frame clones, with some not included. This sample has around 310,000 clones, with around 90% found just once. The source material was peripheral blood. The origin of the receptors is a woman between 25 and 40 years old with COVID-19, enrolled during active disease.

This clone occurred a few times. CDR3 coding DNA: TGTGCCAGCAGCTTAAGAGGGGGTACAGGGCCCGGACCCCTCCACTTT. Translation gives CASSLRGGTGPGPLHF. The V call is TRBV7-2, the J call TRBJ1-6; the D gene is possibly TRBD1 (6 bases). The CDR3 totals 16 residues. The germline V and J ends were trimmed by 2 bases and 12 bases, with 20 bases remaining between them. The germline V gene encodes CDR1 SGHTA and CDR2 FQGNSA.

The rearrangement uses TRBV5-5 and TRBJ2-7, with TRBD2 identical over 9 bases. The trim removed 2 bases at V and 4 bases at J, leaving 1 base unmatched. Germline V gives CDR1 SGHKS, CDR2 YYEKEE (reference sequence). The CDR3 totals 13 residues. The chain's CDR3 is CASSFSGSYEQYF. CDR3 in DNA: TGTGCCAGCAGCTTTAGCGGGAGTTACGAGCAGTACTTC. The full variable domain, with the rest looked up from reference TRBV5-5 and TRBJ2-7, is DAGVTQSPTHLIKTRGQQVTLRCSPISGHKSVSWYQQVLGQGPQFIFQYYEKEERGRGNFPDRFSARQFPNYSSELNVNALLLGDSALYLCASSFSGSYEQYFGPGTRLTVT.

CDR3: CASSFTGTSGYEQYF. In nucleotides, the CDR3 is TGTGCCAGCAGTTTCACCGGGACTAGCGGCTACGAGCAGTACTTC. The chain employs TRBV27 and TRBJ2-7, with 11 positions matching TRBD2. The CDR3 is 15 residues long. V lost 3 bases, J lost 3 bases, and 4 bases stayed unmatched. Germline assignment: CDR1 MNHEY and CDR2 SMNVEV (reference sequence).

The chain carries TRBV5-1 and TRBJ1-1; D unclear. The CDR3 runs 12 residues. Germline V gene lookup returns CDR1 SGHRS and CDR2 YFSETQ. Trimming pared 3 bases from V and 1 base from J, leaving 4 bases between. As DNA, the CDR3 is TGCGCCAGCAGCTACGGGAACACTGAAGCTTTCTTT. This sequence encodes CASSYGNTEAFF.

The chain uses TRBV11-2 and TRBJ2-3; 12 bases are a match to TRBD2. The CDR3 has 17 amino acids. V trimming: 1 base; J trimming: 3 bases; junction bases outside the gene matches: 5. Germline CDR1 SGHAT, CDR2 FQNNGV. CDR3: CASSLVASGRATDTQYF. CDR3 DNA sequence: TGTGCCAGCAGCTTAGTTGCTAGCGGGAGGGCTACAGATACGCAGTATTTT.

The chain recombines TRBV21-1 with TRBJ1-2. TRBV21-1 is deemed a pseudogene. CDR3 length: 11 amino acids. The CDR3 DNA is TGTGCCAGCAGCAAAAGTAGCGGGGGCGACTTC. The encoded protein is CASSKSSGGDF.

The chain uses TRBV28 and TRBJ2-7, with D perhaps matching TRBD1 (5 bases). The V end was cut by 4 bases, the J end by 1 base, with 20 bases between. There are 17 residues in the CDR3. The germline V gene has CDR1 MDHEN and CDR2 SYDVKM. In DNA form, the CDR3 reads TGTGCCAGCAGTTCCCCGGCTAGACGGGCAGGGTCCTACGAGCAGTACTTC. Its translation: CASSSPARRAGSYEQYF.

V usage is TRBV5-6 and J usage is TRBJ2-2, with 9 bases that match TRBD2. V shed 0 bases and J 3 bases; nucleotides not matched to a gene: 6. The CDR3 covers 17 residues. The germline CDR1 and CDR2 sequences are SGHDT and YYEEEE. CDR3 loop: CASSLGGRVQYTGELFF. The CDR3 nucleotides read TGTGCCAGCAGCTTGGGCGGGAGGGTTCAATACACCGGGGAGCTGTTTTTT.